A single T cell receptor beta chain is shown here with its context. This sample was taken from a study of shared clonotypes between healthy human individuals. About the study: Each donor's CD8 memory used one plate, CD8 naive two, each CD4 subset three.

The germline V and J ends were trimmed by 0 bases and 4 bases, with 18 bases remaining between them. This CDR3 region has 17 residues. Germline CDR1 is MGHRA and CDR2 is YSYEKL. CD8 cells classed as naive were CD45RO-negative and positively selected for CCR7, excluding terminally differentiated effector memory CD45RA+ cells. Only in-frame clones appear in the TCRdb table, and some are missing; sequencing was by immunoSEQ multiplex PCR. The repertoire holds some 630,000 clones, with approximately 96% as singletons. The V and J genes are TRBV4-1 and TRBJ1-1; D not resolved. The TCR comes from a woman in her twenties or thirties in good health. Sequences were obtained from naive CD8+ T cells sorted from blood. The CDR3 bases are TGCGCCAGCAGCCAAGATCCCCCCAGGCCCAGAATCACTGAAGCTTTCTTT. Amino acids: CASSQDPPRPRITEAFF.